This T cell receptor beta chain was identified during a study of tumor-infiltrating lymphocytes in primary liver carcinoma. The template, approximately 500 ng total RNA, yielded TCR beta cDNA made with a constant-region primer. A slightly modified ARM-PCR protocol with three nested multiplex PCR rounds produced these TCR beta libraries. Running 10 cycles apiece, the first two PCR rounds relied on TRBV1-TRBV30 forward primers together with a C-beta reverse primer. TCRdb fed the multiplex PCR reads into MiXCR, producing one record per CDR3 protein. The sample consists of fewer than 75,000 distinct CDR3 sequences, about 65% of them appearing once. From unsorted bulk tissue weighing roughly 17-34 mg, DNA and RNA were co-extracted. Surgical resection treated primary liver carcinoma in the patients. Regarding this clonotype: Its specificity is not known.

This CDR3 is 15 amino acids long. Germline V lookup: CDR1 SGHNT, CDR2 YYREEE (reference sequence). V shed 1 base and J 3 bases; nucleotides not matched to a gene: 7. Broader study findings: Researchers report that only about 7.5-25% of top clones turned up in all five tumor regions.

The chain has TRBV5-4 and TRBJ2-7; 7 bases map to TRBD1. This TCR came from a man aged 40-49 years with primary liver carcinoma and hepatitis B virus infection. The sequenced sample was liver tumor tissue from sampling region 4. Subset meaning: tumor region T4, right-lateral pole. The CDR3 DNA follows: TGTGCCAGCAGCTTGAGGGGACAGTGCCGCTACGAGCAGTACTTC. This encodes CASSLRGQCRYEQYF.